This T cell receptor (beta chain) was captured in a study of blood T cell repertoires in COVID-19. Someone with COVID-19 had been met by exposed participants within 2 weeks before study entry. Source study methods: Reference gene primer amplification gave nucleated cell count estimates. Profiling relied on immunoSEQ multiplex PCR, and the TCRdb table lists in-frame clones only, not all of them. That table gives V, J and clone size, and the DNA gave D and trimming. This table holds approximately 250,000 clones, 88% found once. The source is a woman between 40 and 50 years old who had been exposed to COVID-19. Sequenced sample: PBMCs or T cells enriched from blood (not recorded which).

The CDR3 DNA sequence: TGTGCCAGCAGCTTGTTAGCGGGAGTAGTGCAGTTCTTC. It encodes CASSLLAGVVQFF. The V call is TRBV11-2, the J call TRBJ2-1, with 9 bases fitting TRBD2. The V segment lost 3 bases and the J segment 12 bases; nucleotides outside the gene matches: 6. Germline lookup yields CDR1 SGHAT and CDR2 FQNNGV. This CDR3 has 13 residues.